The entry below describes one T cell receptor beta chain. The repertoire was sequenced with immunoSEQ multiplex PCR; TCRdb's copy has only in-frame clones and lacks some. The sample shows 250,000 or so clones, 80% to 85% of them seen only once. The record originates from a study of blood T cell repertoires in COVID-19. Across the study: Both acute and convalescent COVID-19 samples were obtained from the United States, Italy and Spain. In each case, the material was cDNA or gDNA derived from T cells, B-cell-depleted T cells, or PBMCs.

Trimming removed 5 bases at V and 0 bases at J, with 11 bases between. The length of the CDR3 is 15 residues. Germline lookup yields CDR1 PRHDT and CDR2 FYEKMQ (reference sequence). The material sequenced was peripheral blood. V gene TRBV13 combines with J gene TRBJ2-1, with a possible D match to TRBD1 (5 bases). The TCR sequence derives from a woman aged 18-30 years with acute or convalescent COVID-19. The CDR3 sequence: CASSQTESSYNEQFF. In DNA, the CDR3 is TGTGCCAGCAGCCAGACAGAAAGCTCCTACAATGAGCAGTTCTTC.